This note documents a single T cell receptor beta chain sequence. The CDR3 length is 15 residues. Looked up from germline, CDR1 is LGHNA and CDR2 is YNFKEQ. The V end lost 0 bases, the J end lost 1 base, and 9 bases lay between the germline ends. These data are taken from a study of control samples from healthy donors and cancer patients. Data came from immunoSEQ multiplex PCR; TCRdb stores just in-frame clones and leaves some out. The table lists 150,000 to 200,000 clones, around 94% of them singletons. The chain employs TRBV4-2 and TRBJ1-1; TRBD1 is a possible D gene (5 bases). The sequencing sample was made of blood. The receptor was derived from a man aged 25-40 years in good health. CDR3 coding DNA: TGTGCCAGCAGCCAAGAAGTGGGGGAGAACACTGAAGCTTTCTTT. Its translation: CASSQEVGENTEAFF.